These T cell receptor beta chains were read from a single sample in a study of high-grade serous ovarian cancer treatment subgroups. Only in-frame clones appear in the TCRdb table, and some are missing; sequencing was by immunoSEQ multiplex PCR. Found here are about 11,000 clones, roughly four fifths of them singletons; the top ten hold 5% to 7.5%. Specimen: tumor tissue. The receptor source for this set is a human donor with high-grade serous ovarian cancer. The CDR3 runs from the conserved cysteine through the conserved F or W. D genes are given only for firm matches. Expanded clones are given a class, and other clones once, few, many or no size at all.

>TRBV4-1|TRBJ2-5|TRBD1|NA
CASSQEAAVGTGMQETQYF
TGCGCCAGCAGCCAAGAGGCTGCCGTCGGGACAGGGATGCAAGAGACCCAGTACTTC
>TRBV7-6|TRBJ2-5|NA|NA
CASSPPAQGIQETQYF
TGTGCCAGCAGCCCCCCGGCTCAGGGGATACAAGAGACCCAGTACTTC
>TRBV28|TRBJ2-1|NA|NA
CASGGYEQFF
TGTGCCAGCGGAGGGTATGAGCAGTTCTTC
>TRBV5-1|TRBJ2-7|TRBD1|NA
CASSQAGTEGDEQYF
TGCGCCAGCAGCCAGGCCGGGACAGAAGGCGACGAGCAGTACTTC
>TRBV9|TRBJ2-1|NA|NA
CASSVLTGVGNEQFF
TGTGCCAGCAGCGTCCTAACTGGGGTCGGGAATGAGCAGTTCTTC
>TRBV6-6|TRBJ2-7|NA|NA
CASRSGGQPYEQYF
TGTGCCAGCAGGTCGGGGGGACAGCCCTACGAGCAGTACTTC
>TRBV6-5|TRBJ1-4|TRBD1|NA
CASSYSRDRFNEKLFF
TGTGCCAGCAGTTACTCCCGGGACAGATTTAATGAAAAACTGTTTTTT
>TRBV11-3|TRBJ2-3|TRBD2|NA
CASSSSLAGNTDTQYF
TGTGCCAGCAGCTCGTCACTAGCGGGCAACACAGATACGCAGTATTTT
>TRBV5-1|TRBJ2-7|NA|NA
CASSSSGSEQYF
TGCGCCAGCAGCTCGTCCGGGTCCGAGCAGTACTTC
>TRBV15|TRBJ2-7|TRBD2|once
CATSSFTGTSTYEQYF
TGTGCCACCAGCAGCTTCACCGGGACTAGTACCTACGAGCAGTACTTC
>TRBV19|TRBJ2-6|TRBD1|NA
CASSTRQGLLLSGANVLTF
TGTGCCAGTAGTACTCGACAGGGGTTATTACTAAGTGGGGCCAACGTCCTGACTTTC
>TRBV15|TRBJ1-4|NA|NA
CATSRGRLGPREKLFF
TGTGCCACCAGCAGAGGGCGTCTTGGCCCCAGGGAAAAACTGTTTTTT
>TRBV6-5|TRBJ2-1|TRBD2|NA
CASSQPGGEQFF
TGTGCCAGCAGCCAACCGGGGGGTGAGCAGTTCTTC
>TRBV19|TRBJ2-6|NA|once
CASSIGYSAGANVLTF
TGTGCCAGTAGTATAGGGTACAGCGCTGGGGCCAACGTCCTGACTTTC
>TRBV19|TRBJ1-5|TRBD1|NA
CASSPLTGQVNQPQHF
TGTGCCAGTAGTCCGCTCACGGGACAGGTTAATCAGCCCCAGCATTTT
>TRBV15|TRBJ2-7|TRBD1|NA
CATSRDDRGHDYEQYF
TGTGCCACCAGCAGAGATGACAGGGGGCATGATTACGAGCAGTACTTC
>TRBV29-1|TRBJ2-2|TRBD1|NA
CSVDAGGFPGELFF
TGCAGCGTTGATGCAGGGGGCTTTCCCGGGGAGCTGTTTTTT
>TRBV5-1|TRBJ2-2|TRBD2|once
CASSVRTSVTGELFF
TGCGCCAGCAGCGTGAGGACTAGCGTGACCGGGGAGCTGTTTTTT
>TRBV5-4|TRBJ2-5|TRBD2|NA
CASSRYSSGVATQYF
TGTGCCAGCAGCCGGTATTCTAGCGGAGTCGCGACCCAGTACTTC
>TRBV6-6|TRBJ1-4|TRBD1|NA
CASSYRQGGEKLFF
TGTGCCAGCAGTTACCGACAGGGTGGTGAAAAACTGTTTTTT
>TRBV1|TRBJ2-4|NA|NA
CTSSPGGGAKNIQYF
TGCACCAGCAGCCCGGGGGGGGGTGCCAAAAACATTCAGTACTTC
>TRBV9|TRBJ2-1|TRBD2|NA
CASSVGQREAFNEQFF
TGTGCCAGCAGCGTGGGCCAGCGGGAGGCATTCAATGAGCAGTTCTTC
>TRBV5-1|TRBJ2-7|TRBD2|NA
CASSLLAGGNNEQYF
TGCGCCAGCAGCTTACTAGCGGGAGGGAACAACGAGCAGTACTTC
>TRBV7-2|TRBJ1-1|NA|NA
CASSSTGKGAFF
TGTGCCAGCAGCTCCACAGGGAAAGGGGCTTTCTTT
>TRBV5-6|TRBJ2-5|NA|NA
CASSIPSGAQETQYF
TGTGCCAGCAGCATACCAAGCGGAGCCCAAGAGACCCAGTACTTC